A single sample is the source of the 12 T cell receptor beta chains below, sequenced in a study of T cell repertoires in cytomegalovirus infection. MiXCR was run by TCRdb on the reads, yielding one entry per CDR3 protein. The repertoire holds about 310,000 distinct CDR3 sequences, with around 25% as singletons. Which antigens these TCRs recognize remains unknown. Sequences were derived from cultured PBMCs, sampled from culture after CMV antigen stimulation. These receptors all stem from a human donor in good health (CMV status not recorded). Some clones in this sample may be carry-over from other donors' samples.

The chain recombines TRBV29-1 with TRBJ1-1; D is uncertain. This CDR3 has 12 amino acids. V lost 7 bases and J lost 6, with 15 bases in between. CDR1 is SQVTM and CDR2 is ANQGSEA in the germline V gene. CDR3 region: CSAKPSMAEAFF. Written as DNA, the CDR3 is TGCAGCGCGAAACCCAGCATGGCTGAAGCTTTCTTT.

V is TRBV7-8 and J is TRBJ2-2, with TRBD2 matching over 15 bases. There are 19 residues in the CDR3. Looked up from germline, CDR1 is SGHVS and CDR2 is FQNEAQ. V lost 5 bases, J lost 6 bases, and 13 bases stayed unmatched. The CDR3 region is CASSPGLAGGVVCAGELFF. CDR3 nucleotide sequence: TGTGCCAGCAGCCCGGGACTAGCGGGAGGAGTAGTTTGCGCCGGGGAGCTGTTTTTT. Filled out from reference TRBV7-8 and TRBJ2-2, the complete variable domain reads GAGVSQSPRYKVAKRGQDVALRCDPISGHVSLFWYQQALGQGPEFLTYFQNEAQLDKSGLPSDRFFAERPEGSVSTLKIQRTQQEDSAVYLCASSPGLAGGVVCAGELFFGEGSRLTVL.

This rearrangement joins TRBV30 to TRBJ1-5; D remains ambiguous. V lost 6 bases and J lost 5, with 14 bases in between. CDR1 GTSNPN and CDR2 SVGIG come from the germline V gene (reference sequence). The CDR3 is 13 residues long. The CDR3 region is CACALASDQPQHF. As DNA, the CDR3 is TGTGCCTGTGCCCTGGCCTCCGATCAGCCCCAGCATTTT.

A few counts support this clonotype. The V call is TRBV18, the J call TRBJ2-4, with D hard to call. This CDR3 has 16 amino acids. Trimming removed 3 bases at V and 9 bases at J, with 21 bases between. In germline, CDR1 is KGHSH, CDR2 LQKENI. This chain's CDR3 is CASSPINRPGDGIQYF. The CDR3, as DNA: TGTGCCAGCTCACCGATAAACAGACCTGGGGATGGCATTCAGTACTTC.

V gene TRBV24-1 combines with J gene TRBJ2-5, with 10 nucleotides matching TRBD1. This CDR3 region has 15 residues. J lost 2 bases, V lost 4 bases, and 3 bases had no gene match. Looked up from germline, CDR1 is KGHDR and CDR2 is SFDVKD. CDR3 protein: CATSDPGQGQETQYF. Written as DNA, the CDR3 is TGTGCCACCAGTGACCCGGGACAGGGGCAAGAGACCCAGTACTTC.

The V gene is TRBV18, the J gene TRBJ1-4; no clear D. The V end lost 1 base, the J end lost 0 bases, and 3 bases lay between the germline ends. This CDR3 comprises 14 residues. The germline V gene has CDR1 KGHSH and CDR2 LQKENI. As DNA, the CDR3 is TGTGCCAGCTCACCACGATCAACTAATGAAAAACTGTTTTTT. Its translation: CASSPRSTNEKLFF.

The chain joins TRBV10-3 to TRBJ1-1; perhaps TRBD1 as D (6 bases). Germline CDR1 is ENHRY and CDR2 is SYGVKD. The CDR3 is 13 residues long. V shed 11 bases and J shed 10 bases, with 23 bases lying between them. CDR3 in DNA: TGTGCCTCCCAAGAAGGACAGTCTGTGCGAGCTTTCTTT. Translated, it gives CASQEGQSVRAFF.

This clonotype has a count of ten or more. The genes are TRBV7-2 and TRBJ2-7; no firm D call. CDR1 SGHTA and CDR2 FQGNSA come from the germline V gene. Trimming stripped 1 base from V and 3 bases from J, with 10 bases between. The CDR3 extends over 14 amino acids. The CDR3: CASSLVTRNYEQYF. The CDR3 DNA reads TGTGCCAGCAGCTTAGTAACGCGAAACTACGAGCAGTACTTC.

The sample holds a few counts of this clonotype. V usage is TRBV12-3 or TRBV12-4 and J usage is TRBJ1-1, with 8 bases fitting TRBD1. The CDR3 has 14 residues. J was trimmed by 4 bases and V by 7 bases; bases with no gene match: 8. CDR3 bases: TGTGCCAGCACCCTGGGACAGGCGGGCACTGAAGCTTTCTTT. It yields the protein CASTLGQAGTEAFF.

The chain is built from TRBV3-1 and TRBJ2-3, with D maybe TRBD2 (6 bases). Looked up from germline, CDR1 is LGHDT and CDR2 is YNNKEL (reference sequence). The CDR3 has 18 amino acids. The V end was cut by 0 bases, the J end by 0 bases, with 16 bases between. CDR3 sequence: CASSQDLYRGASTDTQYF. The CDR3, as DNA: TGTGCCAGCAGCCAAGATCTATACCGCGGGGCGAGCACAGATACGCAGTATTTT.

This clonotype has more than one count but fewer than ten. The chain carries TRBV6-1 and TRBJ2-1, with 16 bases matching TRBD2. CDR1 is MNHNS and CDR2 is SASEGT in the germline V gene. The CDR3 spans 18 residues. V lost 3 bases, J lost 2 bases, and 4 bases stayed unmatched. CDR3 protein: CASSDSGTSGRAYNEQFF. The CDR3 bases are TGTGCCAGCAGTGACTCCGGGACTAGCGGGAGGGCCTACAATGAGCAGTTCTTC.

In this sample, this clonotype turned up a few times. The chain joins TRBV27 to TRBJ2-2, with 7 bases lining up with TRBD2. CDR1 and CDR2 from the germline V gene are MNHEY and SMNVEV (reference sequence). V lost 7 bases, J lost 5 bases, and 7 bases stayed unmatched. The CDR3 contains 14 residues. DNA for the CDR3: TGTGCCAGCAAGGGCGGGAGCGGTACCGGGGAGCTGTTTTTT. Encoded protein: CASKGGSGTGELFF.